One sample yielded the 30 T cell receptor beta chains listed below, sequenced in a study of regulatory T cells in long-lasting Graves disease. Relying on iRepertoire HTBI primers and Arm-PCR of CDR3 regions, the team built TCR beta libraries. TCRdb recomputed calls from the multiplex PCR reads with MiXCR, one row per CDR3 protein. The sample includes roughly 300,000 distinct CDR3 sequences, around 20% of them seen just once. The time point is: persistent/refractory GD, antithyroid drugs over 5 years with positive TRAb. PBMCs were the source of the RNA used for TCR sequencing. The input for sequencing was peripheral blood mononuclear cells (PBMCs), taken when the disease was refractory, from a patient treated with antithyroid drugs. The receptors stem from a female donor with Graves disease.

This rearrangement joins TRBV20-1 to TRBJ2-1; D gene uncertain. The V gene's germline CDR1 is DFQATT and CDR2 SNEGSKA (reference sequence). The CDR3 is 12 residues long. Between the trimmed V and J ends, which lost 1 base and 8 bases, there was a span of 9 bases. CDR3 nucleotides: TGCAGTGCTAGAGGACTGGCGCATGAGCAGTTCTTC. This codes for CSARGLAHEQFF.

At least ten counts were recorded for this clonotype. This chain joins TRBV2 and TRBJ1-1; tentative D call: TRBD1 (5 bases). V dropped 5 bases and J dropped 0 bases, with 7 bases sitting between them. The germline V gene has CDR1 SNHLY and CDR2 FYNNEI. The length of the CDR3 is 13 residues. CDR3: CASSRQLNTEAFF. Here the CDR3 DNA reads TGTGCCAGCAGTCGACAGTTGAACACTGAAGCTTTCTTT.

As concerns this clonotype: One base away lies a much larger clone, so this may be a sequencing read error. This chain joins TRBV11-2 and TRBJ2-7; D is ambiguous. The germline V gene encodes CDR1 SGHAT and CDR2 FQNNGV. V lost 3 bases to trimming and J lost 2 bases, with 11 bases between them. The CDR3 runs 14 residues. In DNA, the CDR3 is TGTGCCAGCAGCTTGCCTCAGGTAACCTACGAGCAGTACTTC. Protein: CASSLPQVTYEQYF.

The CDR3 nucleotides read TGCAGTGCTACAAGACAGGGGAACATGAACACTGAAGCTTTCTTT. Encoded protein: CSATRQGNMNTEAFF. This chain joins TRBV20-1 and TRBJ1-1; 8 positions agree with TRBD1. The germline CDR1 and CDR2 sequences are DFQATT and SNEGSKA (reference sequence). The V gene end was trimmed by 4 bases and the J gene end by 0 bases; junction bases not matched to a gene: 7. The CDR3 runs 15 residues.

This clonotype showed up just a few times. The CDR3 DNA reads TGCAGCCTGGGGGGGGGACAGGGGGCATCCTCTGGGGCCAACGTCCTGACTTTC. Amino acids: CSLGGGQGASSGANVLTF. The chain combines TRBV29-1 with TRBJ2-6; 12 bases agree with TRBD1. V was pared by 8 bases and J by 0 bases, with 11 bases of the junction left unmatched. This CDR3 is built from 18 residues. Per the germline V gene, CDR1 is SQVTM and CDR2 is ANQGSEA. The variable domain in full, completed from reference TRBV29-1 and TRBJ2-6, reads SAVISQKPSRDICQRGTSLTIQCQVDSQVTMMFWYRQQPGQSLTLIATANQGSEATYESGFVIDKFPISRPNLTFSTLTVSNMSPEDSSIYLCSLGGGQGASSGANVLTFGAGSRLTVL.

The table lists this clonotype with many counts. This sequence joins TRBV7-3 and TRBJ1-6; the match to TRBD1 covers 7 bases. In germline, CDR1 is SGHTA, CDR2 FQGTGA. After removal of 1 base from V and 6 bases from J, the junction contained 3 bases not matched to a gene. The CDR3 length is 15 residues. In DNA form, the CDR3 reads TGTGCCAGCAGCTTAAAGTCAGGGGGTAATTCACCCCTCCACTTT. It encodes CASSLKSGGNSPLHF.

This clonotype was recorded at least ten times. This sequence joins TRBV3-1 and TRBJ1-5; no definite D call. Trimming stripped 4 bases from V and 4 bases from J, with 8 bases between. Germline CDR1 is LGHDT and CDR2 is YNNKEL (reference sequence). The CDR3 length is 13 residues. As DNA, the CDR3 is TGTGCCAGCAGCCGGGAACGGAATCAGCCCCAGCATTTT. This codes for CASSRERNQPQHF. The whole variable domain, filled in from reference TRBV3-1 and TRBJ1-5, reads DTAVSQTPKYLVTQMGNDKSIKCEQNLGHDTMYWYKQDSKKFLKIMFSYNNKELIINETVPNRFSPKSPDKAHLNLHINSLELGDSAVYFCASSRERNQPQHFGDGTRLSIL.

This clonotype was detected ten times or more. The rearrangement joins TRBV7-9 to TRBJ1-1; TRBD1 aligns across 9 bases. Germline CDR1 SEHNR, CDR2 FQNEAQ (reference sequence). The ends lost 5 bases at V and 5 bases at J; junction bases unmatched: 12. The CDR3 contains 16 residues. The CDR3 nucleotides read TGTGCCAGCAGCCGACTTGGGACAGGGTACCTAACTGAAGCTTTCTTT. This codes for CASSRLGTGYLTEAFF. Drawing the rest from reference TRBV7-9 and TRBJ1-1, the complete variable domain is DTGVSQNPRHKITKRGQNVTFRCDPISEHNRLYWYRQTLGQGPEFLTYFQNEAQLEKSRLLSDRFSAERPKGSFSTLEIQRTEQGDSAMYLCASSRLGTGYLTEAFFGQGTRLTVV.

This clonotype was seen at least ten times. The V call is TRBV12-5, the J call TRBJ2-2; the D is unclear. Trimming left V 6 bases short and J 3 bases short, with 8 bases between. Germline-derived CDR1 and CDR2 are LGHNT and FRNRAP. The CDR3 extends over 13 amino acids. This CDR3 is CASGRAHTGELFF. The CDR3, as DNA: TGTGCTAGTGGCCGGGCCCACACCGGGGAGCTGTTTTTT.

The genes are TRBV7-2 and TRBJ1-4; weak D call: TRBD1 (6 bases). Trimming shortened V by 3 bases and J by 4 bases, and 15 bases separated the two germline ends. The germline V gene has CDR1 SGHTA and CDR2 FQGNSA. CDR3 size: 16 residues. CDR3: CASSFPEGGGNEKLFF. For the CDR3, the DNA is TGTGCCAGCAGCTTCCCCGAAGGGGGAGGTAATGAAAAACTGTTTTTT.

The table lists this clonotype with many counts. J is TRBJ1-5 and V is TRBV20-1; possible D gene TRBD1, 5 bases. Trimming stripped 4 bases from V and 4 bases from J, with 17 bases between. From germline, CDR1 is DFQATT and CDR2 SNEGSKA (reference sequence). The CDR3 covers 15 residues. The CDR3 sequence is CSATFPGLSNQPQHF. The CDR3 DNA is TGCAGTGCTACTTTCCCAGGGTTGAGTAATCAGCCCCAGCATTTT.

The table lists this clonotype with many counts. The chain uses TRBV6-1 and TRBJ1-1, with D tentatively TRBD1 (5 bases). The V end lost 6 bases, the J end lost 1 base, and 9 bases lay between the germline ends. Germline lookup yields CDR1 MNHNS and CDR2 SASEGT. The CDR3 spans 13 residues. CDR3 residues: CASRLGRNTEAFF. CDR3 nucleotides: TGTGCCAGCAGGTTGGGGCGGAACACTGAAGCTTTCTTT.

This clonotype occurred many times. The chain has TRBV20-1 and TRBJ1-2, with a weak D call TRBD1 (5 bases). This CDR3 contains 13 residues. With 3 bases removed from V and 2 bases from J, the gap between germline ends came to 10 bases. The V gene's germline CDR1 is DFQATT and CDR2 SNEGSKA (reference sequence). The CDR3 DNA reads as TGCAGTGCTAGCCCGCGGGGCAACTATGGCTACACCTTC. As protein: CSASPRGNYGYTF.

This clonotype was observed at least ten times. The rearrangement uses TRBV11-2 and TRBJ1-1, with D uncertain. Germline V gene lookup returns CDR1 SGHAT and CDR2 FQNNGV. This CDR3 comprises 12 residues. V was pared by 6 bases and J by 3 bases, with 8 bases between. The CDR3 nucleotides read TGTGCCAGCAGAATGGAGGACACTGAAGCTTTCTTT. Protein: CASRMEDTEAFF.

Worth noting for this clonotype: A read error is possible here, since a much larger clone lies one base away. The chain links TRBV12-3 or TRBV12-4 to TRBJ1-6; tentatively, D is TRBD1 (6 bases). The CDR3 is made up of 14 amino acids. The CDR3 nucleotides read TGTGCCAGCAGTTTATCAGGGGTTAGCTCACCCCCCCACTTT. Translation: CASSLSGVSSPPHF.

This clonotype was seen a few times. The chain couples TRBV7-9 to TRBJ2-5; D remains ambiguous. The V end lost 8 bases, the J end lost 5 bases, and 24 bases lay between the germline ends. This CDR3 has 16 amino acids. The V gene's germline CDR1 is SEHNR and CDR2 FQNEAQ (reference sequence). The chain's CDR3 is CASRIWVKGFGETQYF. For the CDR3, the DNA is TGTGCCAGCCGTATATGGGTGAAGGGCTTTGGGGAGACCCAGTACTTC.

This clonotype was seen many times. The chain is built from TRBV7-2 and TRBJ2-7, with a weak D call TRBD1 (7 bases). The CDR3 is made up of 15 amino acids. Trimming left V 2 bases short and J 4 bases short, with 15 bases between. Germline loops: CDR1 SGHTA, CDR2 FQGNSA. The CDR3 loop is CASSLYAGGSYEQYF. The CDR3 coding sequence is TGTGCCAGCAGCTTATACGCAGGGGGGTCTTACGAGCAGTACTTC.

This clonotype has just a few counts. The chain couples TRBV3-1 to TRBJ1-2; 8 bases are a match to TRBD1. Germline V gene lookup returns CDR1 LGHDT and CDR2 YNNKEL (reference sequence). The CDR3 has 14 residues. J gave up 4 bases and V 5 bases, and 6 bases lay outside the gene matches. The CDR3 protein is CASSGKTGAYGYTF. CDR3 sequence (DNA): TGTGCCAGCAGCGGAAAGACAGGGGCCTATGGCTACACCTTC.

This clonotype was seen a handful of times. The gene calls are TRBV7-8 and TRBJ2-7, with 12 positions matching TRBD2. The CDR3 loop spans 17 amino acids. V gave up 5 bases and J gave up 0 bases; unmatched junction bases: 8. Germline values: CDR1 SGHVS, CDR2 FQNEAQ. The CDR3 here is CASSPFGLAGSSYEQYF. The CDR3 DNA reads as TGTGCCAGCAGCCCTTTCGGACTAGCGGGGTCCTCCTACGAGCAGTACTTC.

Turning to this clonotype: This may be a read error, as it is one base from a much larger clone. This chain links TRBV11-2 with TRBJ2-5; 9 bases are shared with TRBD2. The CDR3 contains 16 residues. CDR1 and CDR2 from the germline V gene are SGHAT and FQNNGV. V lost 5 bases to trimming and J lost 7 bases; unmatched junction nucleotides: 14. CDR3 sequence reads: CASSASGEPPRGTQYF. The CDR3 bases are TGTGCCAGCAGCGCTAGCGGGGAGCCACCCAGGGGGACCCAGTACTTC.

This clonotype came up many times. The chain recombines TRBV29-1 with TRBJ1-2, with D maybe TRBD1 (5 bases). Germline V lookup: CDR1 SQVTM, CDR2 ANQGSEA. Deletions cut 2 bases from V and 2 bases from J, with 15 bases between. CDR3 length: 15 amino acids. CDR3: CSVEPYGGRNYGYTF. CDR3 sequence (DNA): TGCAGCGTTGAACCCTACGGGGGAAGGAACTATGGCTACACCTTC.

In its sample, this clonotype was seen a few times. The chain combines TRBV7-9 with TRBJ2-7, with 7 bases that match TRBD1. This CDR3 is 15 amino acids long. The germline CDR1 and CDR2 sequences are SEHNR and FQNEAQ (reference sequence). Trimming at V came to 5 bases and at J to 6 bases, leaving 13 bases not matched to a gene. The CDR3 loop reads CASSPGAQTGTEQYF. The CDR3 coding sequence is TGTGCCAGCAGCCCAGGGGCTCAGACAGGGACCGAGCAGTACTTC.

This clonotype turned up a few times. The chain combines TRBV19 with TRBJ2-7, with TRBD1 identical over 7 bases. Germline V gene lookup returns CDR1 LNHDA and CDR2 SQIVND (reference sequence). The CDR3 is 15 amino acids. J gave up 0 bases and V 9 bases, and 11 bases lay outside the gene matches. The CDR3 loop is CASRQGEGPSYEQYF. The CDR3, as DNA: TGTGCCAGCCGACAGGGAGAGGGGCCCTCCTACGAGCAGTACTTC.

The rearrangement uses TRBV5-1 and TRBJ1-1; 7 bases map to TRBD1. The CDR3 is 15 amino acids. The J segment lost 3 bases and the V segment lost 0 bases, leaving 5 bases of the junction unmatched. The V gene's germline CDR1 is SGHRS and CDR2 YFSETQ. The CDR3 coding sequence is TGCGCCAGCAGCTTGGACAGGGGCTTTTACACTGAAGCTTTCTTT. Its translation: CASSLDRGFYTEAFF. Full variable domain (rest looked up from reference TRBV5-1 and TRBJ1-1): KAGVTQTPRYLIKTRGQQVTLSCSPISGHRSVSWYQQTPGQGLQFLFEYFSETQRNKGNFPGRFSGRQFSNSRSEMNVSTLELGDSALYLCASSLDRGFYTEAFFGQGTRLTVV.

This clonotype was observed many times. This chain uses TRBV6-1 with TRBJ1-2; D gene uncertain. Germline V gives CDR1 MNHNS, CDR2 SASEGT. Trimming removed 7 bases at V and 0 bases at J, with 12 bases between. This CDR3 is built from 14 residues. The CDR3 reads CASTRTRTNYGYTF. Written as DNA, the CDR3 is TGTGCCAGCACTCGAACACGGACTAACTATGGCTACACCTTC.

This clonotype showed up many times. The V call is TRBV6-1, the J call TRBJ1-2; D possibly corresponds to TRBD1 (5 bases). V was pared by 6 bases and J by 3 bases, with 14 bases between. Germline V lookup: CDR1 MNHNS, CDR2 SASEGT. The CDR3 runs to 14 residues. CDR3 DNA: TGTGCCAGCAGATCGACAGCTCCGGACTATGGCTACACCTTC. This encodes CASRSTAPDYGYTF.

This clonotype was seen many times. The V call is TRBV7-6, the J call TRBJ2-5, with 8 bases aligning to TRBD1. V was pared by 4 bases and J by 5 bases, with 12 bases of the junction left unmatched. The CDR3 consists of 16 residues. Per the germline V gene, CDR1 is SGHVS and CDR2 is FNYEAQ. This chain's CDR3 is CASSSRPRTGRETQYF. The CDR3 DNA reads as TGTGCCAGCAGCTCACGACCTAGGACAGGGCGGGAGACCCAGTACTTC.

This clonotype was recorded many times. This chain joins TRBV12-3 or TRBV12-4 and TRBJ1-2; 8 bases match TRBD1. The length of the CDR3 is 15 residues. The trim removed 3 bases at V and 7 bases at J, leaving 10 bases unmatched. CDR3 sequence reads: CASSFRPGGLGGYTF. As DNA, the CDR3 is TGTGCCAGCAGTTTCAGGCCAGGGGGCCTGGGTGGCTACACCTTC.

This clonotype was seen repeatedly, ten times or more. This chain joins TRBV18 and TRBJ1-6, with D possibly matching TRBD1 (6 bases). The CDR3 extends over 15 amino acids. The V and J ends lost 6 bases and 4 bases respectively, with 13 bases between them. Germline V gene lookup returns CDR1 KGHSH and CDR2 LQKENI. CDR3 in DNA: TGTGCCAGCTCCGAGACAGGAGCTTATAATTCACCCCTCCACTTT. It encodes CASSETGAYNSPLHF.

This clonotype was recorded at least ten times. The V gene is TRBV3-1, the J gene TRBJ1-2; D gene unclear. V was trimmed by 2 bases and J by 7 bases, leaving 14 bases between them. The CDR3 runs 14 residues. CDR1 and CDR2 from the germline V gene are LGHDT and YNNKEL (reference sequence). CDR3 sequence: CASSQRSAERGYTF. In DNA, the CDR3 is TGTGCCAGCAGCCAACGATCGGCAGAGCGTGGCTACACCTTC.